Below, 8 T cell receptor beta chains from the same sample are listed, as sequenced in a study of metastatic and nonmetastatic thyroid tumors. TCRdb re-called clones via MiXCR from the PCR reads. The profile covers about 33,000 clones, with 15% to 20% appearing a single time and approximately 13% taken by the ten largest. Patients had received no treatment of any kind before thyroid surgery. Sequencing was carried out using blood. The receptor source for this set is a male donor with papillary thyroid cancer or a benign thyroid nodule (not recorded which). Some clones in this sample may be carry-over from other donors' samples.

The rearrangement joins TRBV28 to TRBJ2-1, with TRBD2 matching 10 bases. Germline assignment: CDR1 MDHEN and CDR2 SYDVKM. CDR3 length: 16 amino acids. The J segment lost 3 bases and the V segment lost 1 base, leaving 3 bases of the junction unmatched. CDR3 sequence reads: CASSLSLAGVYNEQFF. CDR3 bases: TGTGCCAGCAGTTTATCCCTAGCGGGAGTCTACAATGAGCAGTTCTTC.

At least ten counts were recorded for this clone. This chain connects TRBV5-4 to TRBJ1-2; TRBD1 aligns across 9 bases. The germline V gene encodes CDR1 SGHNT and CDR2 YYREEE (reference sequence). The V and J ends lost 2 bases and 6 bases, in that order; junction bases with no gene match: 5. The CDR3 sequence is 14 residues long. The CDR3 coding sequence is TGTGCCAGCAGCTTCGGACAGGGGTTAGATGGCTACACCTTC. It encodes CASSFGQGLDGYTF. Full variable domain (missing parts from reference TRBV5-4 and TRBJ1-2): ETGVTQSPTHLIKTRGQQVTLRCSSQSGHNTVSWYQQALGQGPQFIFQYYREEENGRGNFPPRFSGLQFPNYSSELNVNALELDDSALYLCASSFGQGLDGYTFGSGTRLTVV.

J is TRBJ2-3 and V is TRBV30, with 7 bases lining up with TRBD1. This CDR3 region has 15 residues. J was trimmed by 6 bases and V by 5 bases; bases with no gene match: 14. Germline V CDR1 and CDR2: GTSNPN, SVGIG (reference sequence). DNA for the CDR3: TGTGCCTGGGAAAGGACAGGAGGAGTGATGGATACGCAGTATTTT. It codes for CAWERTGGVMDTQYF.

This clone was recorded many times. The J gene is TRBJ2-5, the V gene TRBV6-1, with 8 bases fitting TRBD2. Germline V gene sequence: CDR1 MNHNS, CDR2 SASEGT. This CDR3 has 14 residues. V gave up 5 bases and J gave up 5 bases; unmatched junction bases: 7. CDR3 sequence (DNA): TGTGCCAGCAGTTCGGGGGGGCCTAAGGAGACCCAGTACTTC. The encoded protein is CASSSGGPKETQYF.

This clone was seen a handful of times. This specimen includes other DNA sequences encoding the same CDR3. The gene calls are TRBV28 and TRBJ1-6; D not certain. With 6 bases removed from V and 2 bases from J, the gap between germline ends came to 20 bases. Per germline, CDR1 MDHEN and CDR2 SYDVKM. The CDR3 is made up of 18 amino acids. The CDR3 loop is CASSSGISSRAYNSPLHF. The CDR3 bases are TGTGCCAGCAGCTCGGGGATCTCCTCAAGGGCCTATAATTCACCCCTCCACTTT.

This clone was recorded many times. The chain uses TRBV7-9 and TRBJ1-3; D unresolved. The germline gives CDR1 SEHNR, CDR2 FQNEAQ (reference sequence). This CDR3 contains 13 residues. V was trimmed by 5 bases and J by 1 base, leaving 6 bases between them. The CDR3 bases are TGTGCCAGCAGCCTCGGTTCTGGAAACACCATATATTTT. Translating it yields CASSLGSGNTIYF.

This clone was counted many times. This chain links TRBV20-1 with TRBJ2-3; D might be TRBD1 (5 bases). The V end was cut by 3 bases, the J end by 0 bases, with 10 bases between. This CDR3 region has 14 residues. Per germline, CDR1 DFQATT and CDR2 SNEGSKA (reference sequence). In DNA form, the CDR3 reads TGCAGTGCTAGTGAAGGGGCCAGCACAGATACGCAGTATTTT. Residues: CSASEGASTDTQYF.

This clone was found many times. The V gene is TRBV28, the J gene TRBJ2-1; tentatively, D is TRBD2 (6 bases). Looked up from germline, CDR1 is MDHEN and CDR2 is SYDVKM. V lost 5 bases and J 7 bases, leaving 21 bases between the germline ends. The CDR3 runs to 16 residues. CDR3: CASSPLASVRFNEQFF. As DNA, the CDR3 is TGTGCCAGCAGTCCTCTAGCTAGCGTTCGTTTTAATGAGCAGTTCTTC.